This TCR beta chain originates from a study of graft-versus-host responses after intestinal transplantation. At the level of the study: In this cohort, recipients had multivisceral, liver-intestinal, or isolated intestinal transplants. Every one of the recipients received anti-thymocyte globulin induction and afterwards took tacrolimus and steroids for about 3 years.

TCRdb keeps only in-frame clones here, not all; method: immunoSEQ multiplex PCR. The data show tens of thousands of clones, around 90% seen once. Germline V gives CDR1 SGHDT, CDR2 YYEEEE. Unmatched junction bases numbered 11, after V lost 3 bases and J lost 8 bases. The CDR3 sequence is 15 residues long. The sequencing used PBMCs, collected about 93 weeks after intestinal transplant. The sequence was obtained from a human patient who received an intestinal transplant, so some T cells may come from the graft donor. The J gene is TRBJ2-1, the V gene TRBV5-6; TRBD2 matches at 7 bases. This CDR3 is CASSSEPGLPYEQFF. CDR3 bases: TGTGCCAGCAGCTCGGAACCGGGACTACCTTATGAGCAGTTCTTC.